A single TCR beta chain is shown here with its context. The conserved closing phenylalanine or tryptophan is absent in this CDR3, likely reflecting a read error. CDR1 is SGHKS, CDR2 YYEKEE, per germline (reference sequence). This CDR3 has 12 residues. TCRbeta libraries were built with three rounds of nested PCR, modified from ARM-PCR. TCRdb reanalysed the multiplex PCR reads using MiXCR and keeps one entry per CDR3 protein. Counted here are under 85,000 distinct CDR3 sequences, around 76% occurring once; the ten biggest clones make up roughly 37%. The sample is drawn from a study of tumor and adjacent non-tumor tissue in lung cancer. RNA was extracted from bulk tissue without any cell sorting. Distant lung tissue was collected more than 3 cm away from the tumor edge.

The sequence was collected from a man in his 70s with non-small cell lung cancer. The rearrangement joins TRBV5-5 to TRBJ2-7; 10 bases match TRBD1. The sequencing input was distant non-tumor lung tissue. CDR3 amino acids: CASSWDRGEQYL. Written as DNA, the CDR3 is TGTGCCAGTAGCTGGGACAGGGGCGAGCAGTACCTC.